This T cell receptor (beta chain) was captured in a study of T cell responses to AZD1222 COVID-19 vaccine. This CDR3 contains 14 residues. J gave up 4 bases and V 8 bases, and 6 bases lay outside the gene matches. CDR1 is LGHDT, CDR2 YNNKEL, per germline (reference sequence). TCRdb's table, derived via immunoSEQ multiplex PCR, lists solely in-frame clones and lacks some. The sample consists of about 86,000 clones, approximately 87% of them appearing once. Sequenced here: peripheral blood, sampled 28 days after the second AZD1222 dose. This sequence was found in an adult who received the AZD1222 COVID-19 vaccine. The J gene is TRBJ2-3, the V gene TRBV3-1 (or the pseudogene TRBV3-2); the match to TRBD2 covers 10 bases. The CDR3 DNA reads as TGTGCCAGCGGCGGGAGCGGGAGGGCAGATACGCAGTATTTT. This codes for CASGGSGRADTQYF.